One and the same sample provided the 26 T cell receptor beta chains below, sequenced in a study of molecular identifiers for immune sequencing clone quantification. TCRdb re-called the PCR reads with MiXCR, one entry per CDR3 protein. The sample contains 490,000 or so distinct CDR3 sequences, 20% to 25% of which appear only once. The sequencing input was naive CD8+ T cells from blood, with Jurkat cell RNA spiked in. Regarding subset: FACS-sorted CD8+CD4-CCR7+CD45RA+ naive T cells. These receptors were taken from a human donor in good health. Some libraries in this study had Jurkat cell RNA spiked in.

This clonotype was seen many times. This rearrangement joins TRBV7-3 to TRBJ2-5; D not resolved. From germline, CDR1 is SGHTA and CDR2 FQGTGA. V was pared by 3 bases and J by 2 bases, with 7 bases between. This CDR3 region has 13 residues. CDR3 amino acids: CASSFGFQETQYF. DNA for the CDR3: TGTGCCAGCAGCTTCGGGTTTCAAGAGACCCAGTACTTC.

The V gene is TRBV7-6, the J gene TRBJ2-5, with D maybe TRBD1 (6 bases). The CDR3 spans 16 residues. V lost 0 bases and J lost 4, with 15 bases in between. Per germline, CDR1 SGHVS and CDR2 FNYEAQ. The CDR3 coding sequence is TGTGCCAGCAGCTTAGCAGGACAGCCTCCTACAGAGACCCAGTACTTC. Translated: CASSLAGQPPTETQYF. The full variable domain, with the rest looked up from reference TRBV7-6 and TRBJ2-5, is GAGVSQSPRYKVTKRGQDVALRCDPISGHVSLYWYRQALGQGPEFLTYFNYEAQQDKSGLPNDRFSAERPEGSISTLTIQRTEQRDSAMYRCASSLAGQPPTETQYFGPGTRLLVL.

About this clonotype itself: A much larger clone differs by one base, so this may be a read error. The V and J genes are TRBV7-9 and TRBJ2-7; D uncertain. In germline, CDR1 is SEHNR, CDR2 FQNEAQ (reference sequence). With 5 bases removed from V and 4 bases from J, the gap between germline ends came to 12 bases. This CDR3 has 13 amino acids. The CDR3 nucleotides read TGTGCCAGCAGCGATTCCCGTCCGTACGAGCAGTACTTC. As protein: CASSDSRPYEQYF.

The table lists this clonotype with many counts. The chain recombines TRBV13 with TRBJ2-3, with TRBD2 matching 14 bases. Germline values: CDR1 PRHDT, CDR2 FYEKMQ (reference sequence). V gave up 5 bases and J gave up 5 bases; unmatched junction bases: 9. CDR3 length equals 17 residues. This CDR3 reads CASSGQTSGGAVDTQYF. CDR3 DNA sequence: TGTGCCAGCAGCGGACAGACTAGCGGGGGGGCTGTAGATACGCAGTATTTT.

This clonotype was seen more than once but under ten times. This rearrangement joins TRBV12-3 or TRBV12-4 to TRBJ2-1; TRBD2 might be the D (6 bases). This CDR3 spans 15 amino acids. Between the trimmed V and J ends, which lost 8 bases and 6 bases, there was a span of 20 bases. The DNA of the CDR3 is TGTGCCAGCGGAACCAGGACCGCCGGGGGCAATGAGCAGTTCTTC. It encodes CASGTRTAGGNEQFF.

This clonotype was recorded once. A read error is possible here, since a much larger clone lies one base away. The chain employs TRBV7-2 and TRBJ2-3; the D gene is possibly TRBD2 (7 bases). V dropped 3 bases and J dropped 4 bases, with 14 bases sitting between them. The length of the CDR3 is 15 residues. Per the germline V gene, CDR1 is SGHTA and CDR2 is FQGNSA. In nucleotides, the CDR3 is TGTGCCAGCAGCTTCCTTGGGGGGGGCCCAGATACGCAGTATTTT. Its protein is CASSFLGGGPDTQYF.

This clonotype was detected a few times. The V and J genes are TRBV20-1 and TRBJ2-3; 11 bases match TRBD2. Losses at the gene ends were 3 bases for V and 6 bases for J; bases not matched to a gene: 29. CDR3 length: 22 amino acids. Germline lookup yields CDR1 DFQATT and CDR2 SNEGSKA (reference sequence). CDR3 in DNA: TGCAGTGCTAGGGCAACAGGGTCCGGGTCTAGCGGGAGGATTACCCATCTGGATACGCAGTATTTT. Encoded protein: CSARATGSGSSGRITHLDTQYF.

In regard to this clonotype: The junction and the germline gene differ at one end; a read error may be behind it. The rearrangement links TRBV19 to TRBJ2-3; D gene ambiguous. CDR1 is LNHDA and CDR2 is SQIVND in the germline V gene (reference sequence). The CDR3 is 12 residues long. CDR3 sequence: CAGSIGTDTQYF. CDR3 sequence (DNA): TGTGCCGGTAGTATAGGCACAGATACGCAGTATTTT.

As for this clonotype: A much larger clone sits a single nucleotide away, making a read error possible. V is TRBV27 and J is TRBJ1-5; TRBD1 aligns across 7 bases. The CDR3 contains 14 residues. Trimming removed 8 bases from V and 3 bases from J; junction bases left unmatched: 7. The V gene's germline CDR1 is MNHEY and CDR2 SMNVEV (reference sequence). The DNA for the CDR3 is TGTGCCAGCTCTAGACAGGGAATCAATCAGCCCCAGCATTTT. It is translated as CASSRQGINQPQHF.

This clonotype was detected once. One junction end disagrees with the germline gene, perhaps due to a read error. The gene calls are TRBV7-8 and TRBJ1-3, with unresolved D. The CDR3 totals 15 residues. Per the germline V gene, CDR1 is SGHVS and CDR2 is FQNEAQ. CDR3 region: CASSEEGSSGNTICF. The CDR3 DNA sequence: TGTGCCAGCAGCGAAGAGGGCAGCTCTGGAAACACCATATGTTTT.

The gene calls are TRBV4-3 and TRBJ2-2; 12 bases match TRBD2. The CDR3 totals 17 residues. Germline-derived CDR1 and CDR2 are LGHNA and YSLEER. V lost 0 bases to trimming and J lost 6 bases; unmatched junction nucleotides: 5. DNA of the CDR3: TGCGCCAGCAGCCAAGATCGCGGGACTAGCGGGTCCGGGGAGCTGTTTTTT. It translates to CASSQDRGTSGSGELFF.

CDR3 loop: CASSSRQGIRGTDTQYF. The CDR3 nucleotides are TGTGCCAGCAGCTCCCGACAGGGAATACGGGGCACAGATACGCAGTATTTT. The chain couples TRBV11-3 to TRBJ2-3; 7 bases fit TRBD1. The length of the CDR3 is 17 residues. With V trimmed by 4 bases and J by 1 base, 11 bases remained unmatched. From germline, CDR1 is SGHNT and CDR2 YENEEA.

This clonotype was seen more than once but under ten times. One junction end disagrees with the germline gene, perhaps due to a read error. This sequence joins TRBV2 and TRBJ2-3, with a weak D call TRBD2 (5 bases). The CDR3 length is 15 residues. From germline, CDR1 is SNHLY and CDR2 FYNNEI. Here the CDR3 DNA reads TGTGCCGGCAGTGAAAGGACTTTCCACACAGATACGCAGTATTTT. Its translation is CAGSERTFHTDTQYF.

This clonotype has a handful of counts. The chain links TRBV9 to TRBJ1-1, with a weak D call TRBD1 (5 bases). The CDR3 contains 14 residues. V was cut by 3 bases and J by 1 base, with 10 bases left in between. From germline, CDR1 is SGDLS and CDR2 YYNGEE. The CDR3 region is CASSAVQANTEAFF. DNA of the CDR3: TGTGCCAGCAGCGCCGTACAGGCGAACACTGAAGCTTTCTTT. Full variable domain (remainder filled in from reference TRBV9 and TRBJ1-1): DSGVTQTPKHLITATGQRVTLRCSPRSGDLSVYWYQQSLDQGLQFLIQYYNGEERAKGNILERFSAQQFPDLHSELNLSSLELGDSALYFCASSAVQANTEAFFGQGTRLTVV.

This clonotype was found many times. The chain uses TRBV7-8 and TRBJ2-7, with 9 nucleotides matching TRBD1. The V gene end was trimmed by 4 bases and the J gene end by 2 bases; junction bases not matched to a gene: 6. Germline V gene data show CDR1 as SGHVS and CDR2 as FQNEAQ. This CDR3 is 15 amino acids long. Here the CDR3 reads CASSSRQGGTYEQYF. CDR3 in DNA: TGTGCCAGCAGCTCCCGACAGGGGGGGACCTACGAGCAGTACTTC.

This clonotype was found a few times. The V gene is TRBV24-1, the J gene TRBJ2-3; tentatively, D is TRBD2 (6 bases). Germline V gene lookup returns CDR1 KGHDR and CDR2 SFDVKD. Trimming took 3 bases from V and 0 from J, leaving 15 bases between them. This CDR3 spans 17 amino acids. The CDR3 nucleotides are TGTGCCACCAGTGATGTGTGGCGGGAAGATAGCACAGATACGCAGTATTTT. It encodes CATSDVWREDSTDTQYF.

This clonotype has just a few counts. This chain joins TRBV18 and TRBJ2-3, with a tentative D call TRBD2 (5 bases). CDR1 and CDR2 (germline): KGHSH, LQKENI. The CDR3 totals 16 residues. V lost 0 bases and J lost 4, with 14 bases in between. CDR3 region: CASSPPSGSHPDTQYF. In DNA, the CDR3 is TGTGCCAGCTCACCACCGTCGGGGTCTCATCCAGATACGCAGTATTTT.

This chain joins TRBV7-9 and TRBJ2-3; D not certain. The V end lost 1 base, the J end lost 2 bases, and 13 bases lay between the germline ends. Germline V gene data show CDR1 as SEHNR and CDR2 as FQNEAQ (reference sequence). The CDR3 is made up of 16 amino acids. The CDR3 DNA reads as TGTGCCAGCAGCTTAGAAGGCCTTTTATTCACAGATACGCAGTATTTT. Its protein is CASSLEGLLFTDTQYF.

This clonotype was seen ten or more times. In nucleotides, the CDR3 is TGTGCCAGCAGTTCGCAGGGGCGAGATACGCAGTATTTT. This sequence encodes CASSSQGRDTQYF. This chain uses TRBV6-5 with TRBJ2-3; maybe TRBD1 (6 bases). Per germline, CDR1 MNHEY and CDR2 SVGAGI. This CDR3 is built from 13 residues. The V and J ends lost 4 bases and 5 bases respectively, with 10 bases between them.

At least ten counts were recorded for this clonotype. The CDR3 sequence: CASSWEKAFF. CDR3 in DNA: TGTGCCAGCAGTTGGGAAAAAGCTTTCTTT. The rearrangement joins TRBV12-3 or TRBV12-4 to TRBJ1-1; no definite D call. The V end was cut by 4 bases, the J end by 9 bases, with 6 bases between. This CDR3 has 10 amino acids.

Many counts were recorded for this clonotype. The rearrangement joins TRBV3-1 to TRBJ2-5, with a tentative D call TRBD2 (5 bases). CDR1 and CDR2 from the germline V gene are LGHDT and YNNKEL (reference sequence). This CDR3 is built from 16 residues. V was clipped by 6 bases and J by 3 bases, with 20 bases between them. CDR3 loop: CASRQRPGEFKETQYF. As DNA, the CDR3 is TGTGCCAGCAGACAAAGACCTGGGGAGTTCAAAGAGACCCAGTACTTC.

The J gene is TRBJ2-1, the V gene TRBV25-1; D gene ambiguous. Germline V gives CDR1 MGHDK, CDR2 SYGVNS. Trimming removed 4 bases from V and 10 bases from J, with 14 bases in between. This CDR3 is built from 13 residues. The chain's CDR3 is CASSVASEREQFF. CDR3 bases: TGTGCCAGCAGTGTTGCCTCCGAGAGAGAGCAGTTCTTC.

With regard to this clonotype: This CDR3 fails to terminate in the conserved phenylalanine or tryptophan, so it likely reflects a read error. The chain combines TRBV29-1 with TRBJ1-6, with D perhaps TRBD1 (6 bases). V was pared by 6 bases and J by 7 bases, with 13 bases between. CDR3 length: 13 amino acids. CDR1 and CDR2 from the germline V gene are SQVTM and ANQGSEA. CDR3 residues: CSVRTGSNSPLHS. The CDR3 nucleotides are TGCAGCGTGAGAACAGGGTCCAATTCACCCCTCCACTCT.

This clonotype was recorded a few times. A much more abundant neighbour one base away suggests this may be a read error. The conserved final phenylalanine or tryptophan is absent from the CDR3, which likely points to a read error. The chain uses TRBV4-3 and TRBJ2-1; TRBD2 might be the D (6 bases). Trimming stripped 4 bases from V and 3 bases from J, with 16 bases between. The germline gives CDR1 LGHNA, CDR2 YSLEER. The CDR3 totals 16 residues. The CDR3 is CASSPSSARNYNEQFL. CDR3 nucleotide sequence: TGCGCCAGCAGCCCCTCTAGCGCCCGGAACTACAATGAGCAGTTCCTC.

The chain couples TRBV9 to TRBJ2-2; 12 bases fit TRBD2. CDR3 length equals 19 residues. Germline V gene data show CDR1 as SGDLS and CDR2 as YYNGEE. The V and J ends lost 1 base and 5 bases, in that order; junction bases with no gene match: 12. The CDR3 region has the DNA TGTGCCAGCAGCGTAACCTCATCGACTAGCGGGAGACTAACCGGGGAGCTGTTTTTT. Protein product: CASSVTSSTSGRLTGELFF.

This clonotype was observed a handful of times. V is TRBV28 and J is TRBJ2-2; D not certain. Trimming shortened V by 5 bases and J by 0 bases, and 10 bases separated the two germline ends. Germline V gene data show CDR1 as MDHEN and CDR2 as SYDVKM. The length of the CDR3 is 15 residues. CDR3 in DNA: TGTGCCAGCAGTATAGGAATCGCGAACACCGGGGAGCTGTTTTTT. Amino acids: CASSIGIANTGELFF.